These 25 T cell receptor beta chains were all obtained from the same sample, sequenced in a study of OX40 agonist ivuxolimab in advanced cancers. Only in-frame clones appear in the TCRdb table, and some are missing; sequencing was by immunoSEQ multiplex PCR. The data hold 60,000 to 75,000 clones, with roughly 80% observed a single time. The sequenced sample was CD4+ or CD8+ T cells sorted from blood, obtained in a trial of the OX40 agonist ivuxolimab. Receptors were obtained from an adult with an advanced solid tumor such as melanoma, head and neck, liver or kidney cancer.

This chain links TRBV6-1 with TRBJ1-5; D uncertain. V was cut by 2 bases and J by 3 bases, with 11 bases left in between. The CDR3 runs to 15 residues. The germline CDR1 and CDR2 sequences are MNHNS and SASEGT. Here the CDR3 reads CASSETTDFNQPQHF. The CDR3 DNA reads TGTGCCAGCAGTGAAACCACGGATTTCAATCAGCCCCAGCATTTT.

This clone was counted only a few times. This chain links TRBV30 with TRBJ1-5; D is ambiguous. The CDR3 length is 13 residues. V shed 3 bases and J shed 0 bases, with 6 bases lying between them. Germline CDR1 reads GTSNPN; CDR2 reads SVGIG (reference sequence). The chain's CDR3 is CAWSLSSNQPQHF. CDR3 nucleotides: TGTGCCTGGAGCCTTAGTAGCAATCAGCCCCAGCATTTT.

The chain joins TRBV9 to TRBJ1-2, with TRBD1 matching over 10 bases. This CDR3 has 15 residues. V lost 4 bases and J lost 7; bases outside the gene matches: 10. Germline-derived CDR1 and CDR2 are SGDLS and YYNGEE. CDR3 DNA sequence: TGTGCCAGCAGCACCCGACAGGGGGCGTCGTTTGGCTACACCTTC. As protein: CASSTRQGASFGYTF.

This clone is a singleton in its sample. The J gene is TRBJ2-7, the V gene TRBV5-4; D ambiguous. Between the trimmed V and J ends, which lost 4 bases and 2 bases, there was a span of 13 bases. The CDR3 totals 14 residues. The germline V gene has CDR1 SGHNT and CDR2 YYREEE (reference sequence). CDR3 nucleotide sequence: TGTGCCAGCAGCGATCAGGACCGTGCCTACGAGCAGTACTTC. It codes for CASSDQDRAYEQYF.

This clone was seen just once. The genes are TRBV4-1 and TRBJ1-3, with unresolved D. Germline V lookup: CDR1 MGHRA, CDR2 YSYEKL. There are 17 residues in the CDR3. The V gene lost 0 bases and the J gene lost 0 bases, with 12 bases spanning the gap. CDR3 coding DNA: TGCGCCAGCAGCCAAGATGACGATTCGAGCTCTGGAAACACCATATATTTT. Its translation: CASSQDDDSSSGNTIYF.

The CDR3 spells CASSLIGRMSNQPQHF. The CDR3 coding sequence is TGTGCCAGCAGCTTAATAGGGAGGATGAGCAATCAGCCCCAGCATTTT. V and J are TRBV7-8 and TRBJ1-5; D call uncertain. Per the germline V gene, CDR1 is SGHVS and CDR2 is FQNEAQ. This CDR3 region has 16 residues. V was shortened by 2 bases and J by 1 base, with 12 bases between the two germline ends.

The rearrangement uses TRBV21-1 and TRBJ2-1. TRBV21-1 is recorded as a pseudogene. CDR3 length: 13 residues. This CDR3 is CASTRTVHNEQFF. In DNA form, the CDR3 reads TGTGCCAGCACACGAACCGTACACAATGAGCAGTTCTTC.

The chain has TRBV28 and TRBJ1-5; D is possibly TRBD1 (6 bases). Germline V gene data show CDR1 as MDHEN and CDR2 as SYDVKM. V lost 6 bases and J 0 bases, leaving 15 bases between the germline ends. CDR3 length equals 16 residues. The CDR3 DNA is TGTGCCAGCAGGGCGGGGGGGGCAGTTAGCAATCAGCCCCAGCATTTT. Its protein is CASRAGGAVSNQPQHF.

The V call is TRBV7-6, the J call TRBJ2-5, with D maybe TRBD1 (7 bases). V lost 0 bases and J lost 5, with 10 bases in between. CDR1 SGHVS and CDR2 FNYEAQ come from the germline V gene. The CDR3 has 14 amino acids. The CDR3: CASSLAAGGETQYF. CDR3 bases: TGTGCCAGCAGCTTAGCTGCAGGGGGGGAGACCCAGTACTTC. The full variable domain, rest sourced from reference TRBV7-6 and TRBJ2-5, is GAGVSQSPRYKVTKRGQDVALRCDPISGHVSLYWYRQALGQGPEFLTYFNYEAQQDKSGLPNDRFSAERPEGSISTLTIQRTEQRDSAMYRCASSLAAGGETQYFGPGTRLLVL.

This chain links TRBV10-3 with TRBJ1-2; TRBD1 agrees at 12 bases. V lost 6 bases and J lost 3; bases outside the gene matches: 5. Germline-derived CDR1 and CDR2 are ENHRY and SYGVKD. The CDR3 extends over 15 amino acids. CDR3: CAIRAGTGGDYGYTF. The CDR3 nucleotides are TGTGCCATCAGGGCCGGGACAGGGGGCGACTATGGCTACACCTTC.

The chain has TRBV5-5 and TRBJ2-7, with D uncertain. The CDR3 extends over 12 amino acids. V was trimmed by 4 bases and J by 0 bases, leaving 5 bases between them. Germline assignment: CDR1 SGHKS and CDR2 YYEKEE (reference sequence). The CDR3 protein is CASSPSSYEQYF. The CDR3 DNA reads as TGTGCCAGCAGCCCGAGCTCCTACGAGCAGTACTTC.

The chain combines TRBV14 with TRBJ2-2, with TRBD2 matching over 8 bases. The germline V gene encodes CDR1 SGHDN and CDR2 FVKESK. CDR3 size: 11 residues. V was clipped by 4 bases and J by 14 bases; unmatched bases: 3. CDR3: CASSRRGGLFF. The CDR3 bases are TGTGCCAGCAGCCGTCGGGGGGGCCTGTTTTTT.

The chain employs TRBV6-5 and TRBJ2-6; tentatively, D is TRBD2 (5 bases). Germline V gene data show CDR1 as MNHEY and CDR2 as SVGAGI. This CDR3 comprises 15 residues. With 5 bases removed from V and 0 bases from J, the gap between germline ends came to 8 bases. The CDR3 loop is CASSLAGSGANVLTF. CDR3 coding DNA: TGTGCCAGCAGTCTTGCGGGCTCTGGGGCCAACGTCCTGACTTTC.

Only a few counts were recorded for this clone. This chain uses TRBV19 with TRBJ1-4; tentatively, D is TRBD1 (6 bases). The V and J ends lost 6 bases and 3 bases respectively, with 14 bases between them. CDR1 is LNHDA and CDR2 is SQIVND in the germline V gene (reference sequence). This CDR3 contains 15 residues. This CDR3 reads CASRTGTASNEKLFF. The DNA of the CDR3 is TGTGCCAGTAGGACAGGAACAGCGTCTAATGAAAAACTGTTTTTT. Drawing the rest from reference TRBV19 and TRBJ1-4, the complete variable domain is DGGITQSPKYLFRKEGQNVTLSCEQNLNHDAMYWYRQDPGQGLRLIYYSQIVNDFQKGDIAEGYSVSREKKESFPLTVTSAQKNPTAFYLCASRTGTASNEKLFFGSGTQLSVL.

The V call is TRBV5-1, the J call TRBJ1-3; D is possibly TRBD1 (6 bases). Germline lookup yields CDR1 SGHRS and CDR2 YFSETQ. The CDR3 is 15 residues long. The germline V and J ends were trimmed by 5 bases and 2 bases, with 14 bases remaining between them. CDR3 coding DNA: TGCGCCAGCAGTTACCAGGGGAATGCTGGAAACACCATATATTTT. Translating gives CASSYQGNAGNTIYF. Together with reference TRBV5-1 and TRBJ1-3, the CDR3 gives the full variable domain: KAGVTQTPRYLIKTRGQQVTLSCSPISGHRSVSWYQQTPGQGLQFLFEYFSETQRNKGNFPGRFSGRQFSNSRSEMNVSTLELGDSALYLCASSYQGNAGNTIYFGEGSWLTVV.

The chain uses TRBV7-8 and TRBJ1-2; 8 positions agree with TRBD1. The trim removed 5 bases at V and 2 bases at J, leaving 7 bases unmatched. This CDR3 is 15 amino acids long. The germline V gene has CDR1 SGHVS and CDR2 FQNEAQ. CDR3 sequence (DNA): TGTGCCAGCAGCCCGTACAGGGGGTCCAACTATGGCTACACCTTC. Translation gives CASSPYRGSNYGYTF.

CDR3 protein: CSATPVNEQFF. CDR3 DNA: TGCAGTGCTACCCCGGTCAATGAGCAGTTCTTC. This chain uses TRBV20-1 with TRBJ2-1; D gene unclear. The ends were cut back, 4 bases at V and 6 bases at J, with 7 bases in the middle. Germline V lookup: CDR1 DFQATT, CDR2 SNEGSKA (reference sequence). The CDR3 consists of 11 residues.

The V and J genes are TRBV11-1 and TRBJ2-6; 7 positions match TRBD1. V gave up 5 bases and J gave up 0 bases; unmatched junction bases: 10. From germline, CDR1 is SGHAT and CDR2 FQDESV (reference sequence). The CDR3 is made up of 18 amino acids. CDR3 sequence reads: CASSHYGQVPSGANVLTF. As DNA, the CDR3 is TGTGCCAGCAGCCACTACGGACAGGTCCCCTCTGGGGCCAACGTCCTGACTTTC. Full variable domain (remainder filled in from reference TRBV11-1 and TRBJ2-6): EAEVAQSPRYKITEKSQAVAFWCDPISGHATLYWYRQILGQGPELLVQFQDESVVDDSQLPKDRFSAERLKGVDSTLKIQPAELGDSAMYLCASSHYGQVPSGANVLTFGAGSRLTVL.

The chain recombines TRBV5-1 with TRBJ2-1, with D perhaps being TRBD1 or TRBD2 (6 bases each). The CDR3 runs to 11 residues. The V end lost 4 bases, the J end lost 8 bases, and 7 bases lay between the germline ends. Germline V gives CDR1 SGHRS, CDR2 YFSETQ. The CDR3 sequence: CASSGGHEQFF. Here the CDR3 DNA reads TGCGCCAGCAGCGGGGGGCATGAGCAGTTCTTC.

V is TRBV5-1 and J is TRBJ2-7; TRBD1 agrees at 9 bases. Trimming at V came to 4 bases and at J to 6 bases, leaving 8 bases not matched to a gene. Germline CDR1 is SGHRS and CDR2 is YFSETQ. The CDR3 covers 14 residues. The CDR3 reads CASSPWTGVGEQYF. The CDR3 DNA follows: TGCGCCAGCAGCCCCTGGACAGGGGTAGGCGAGCAGTACTTC.

CDR3 in DNA: TGTGCCAGTAGTCCGACAGCCCGCAATCAGCCCCAGCATTTT. Translated: CASSPTARNQPQHF. The genes are TRBV19 and TRBJ1-5, with D possibly matching TRBD1 (5 bases). Trimming removed 5 bases at V and 2 bases at J, with 10 bases between. This CDR3 has 14 residues. Germline CDR1 and CDR2: LNHDA and SQIVND (reference sequence).

CDR3 DNA sequence: TGCGCCAGCAGCTTGGGATCAGGGCGCAGAGACGAGCAGTACTTC. This encodes CASSLGSGRRDEQYF. The V gene is TRBV5-1, the J gene TRBJ2-7, with a weak D call TRBD1 (5 bases). CDR1 and CDR2 from the germline V gene are SGHRS and YFSETQ. V lost 0 bases and J lost 5, with 15 bases in between. The CDR3 extends over 15 amino acids.

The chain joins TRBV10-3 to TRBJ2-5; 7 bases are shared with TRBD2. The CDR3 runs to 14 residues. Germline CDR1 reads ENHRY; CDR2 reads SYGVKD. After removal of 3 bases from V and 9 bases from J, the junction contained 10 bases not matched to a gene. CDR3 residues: CAISDGASGGAQYF. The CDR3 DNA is TGTGCCATCAGTGATGGGGCTAGCGGTGGGGCCCAGTACTTC.

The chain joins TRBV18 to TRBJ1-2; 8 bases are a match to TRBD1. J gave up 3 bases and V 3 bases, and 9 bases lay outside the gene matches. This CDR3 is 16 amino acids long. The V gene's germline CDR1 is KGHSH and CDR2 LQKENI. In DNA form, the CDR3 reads TGTGCCAGCTCACCTATGCCGTCGACAGGGGACTATGGCTACACCTTC. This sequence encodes CASSPMPSTGDYGYTF. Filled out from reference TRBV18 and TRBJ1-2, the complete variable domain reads NAGVMQNPRHLVRRRGQEARLRCSPMKGHSHVYWYRQLPEEGLKFMVYLQKENIIDESGMPKERFSAEFPKEGPSILRIQQVVRGDSAAYFCASSPMPSTGDYGYTFGSGTRLTVV.

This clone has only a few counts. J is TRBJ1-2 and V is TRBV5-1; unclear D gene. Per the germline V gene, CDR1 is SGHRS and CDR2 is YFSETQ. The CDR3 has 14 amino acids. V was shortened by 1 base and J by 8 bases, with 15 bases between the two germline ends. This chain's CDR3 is CASSLSRVDRGYTF. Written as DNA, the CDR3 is TGCGCCAGCAGCTTGTCCAGAGTCGATCGGGGCTACACCTTC.